This T cell receptor (beta chain) came from a study of blood T cell repertoires in COVID-19. Study at large: Collection of acute and convalescent COVID-19 samples took place in the United States, Italy and Spain. PBMCs, B-cell-depleted T cells, or T cells provided the cDNA or gDNA that made up the material.

As handled by the study authors: Amplification with reference gene primers provided the estimates of nucleated cell counts. Assay: immunoSEQ multiplex PCR; the TCRdb copy retains only in-frame clones and omits some. V and J calls and clone size are given by that table; D and trimming were obtained from the DNA. The sample consists of some 97,000 clones, 70% to 90% of them appearing once. The sequence was collected from a woman aged 55-69 years with acute or convalescent COVID-19. Sequencing input: peripheral blood.

This CDR3 is CASSPAQGSNSPLHF. Written as DNA, the CDR3 is TGTGCCAGCAGCCCGGCGCAGGGTAGCAATTCACCCCTCCACTTT. The V gene is TRBV3-1 (or the pseudogene TRBV3-2), the J gene TRBJ1-6; perhaps TRBD1 as D (5 bases). V lost 4 bases to trimming and J lost 7 bases, with 14 bases between them. Germline-derived CDR1 and CDR2 are LGHDT and YNNKEL (reference sequence). The CDR3 has 15 amino acids.